This record concerns one T cell receptor (beta chain) sequence. No antigen is known for it. Per-base quality was not reported, and no clone a single base away is much larger than it. This record comes from a study of MAIT cells during Salmonella Paratyphi A infection (dated by TCRdb to about 2017). Background on the whole study: A single dose of 1-5x10^3 CFU of S. Paratyphi A strain NVGH308 was ingested by adult volunteers aged 18 to 60. Starting at diagnosis, diagnosed volunteers were given ciprofloxacin 500 mg twice a day for 14 days.

The CDR3 holds 14 amino acids from the cysteine to the phenylalanine. Only the CDR3 part of the read is kept: 42 bases, read in frame from the first base. Unmatched junction bases come to 9, with V trimmed by 6 bases and J by 5 bases. In the germline V gene, CDR1 corresponds to SQVTM and CDR2 to ANQGSEA. The intended sense of this specimen's time point label: after infection, following antibiotic treatment. MAIT cells, defined as Valpha7.2+ CD161+ T cells, were identified and sorted by flow cytometry. Over time, circulating MAIT cell TCRbeta repertoires were profiled in five to seven volunteers who came down with enteric fever following controlled oral challenge with live Salmonella Paratyphi A. MAIT cell samples were contributed by each diagnosed volunteer at pre-infection, mid-infection and post-infection timepoints. Enteric fever was diagnosed as Paratyphi A bacteremia and/or persistent fever above 38 °C lasting more than 12 hours. Challenged volunteers were diagnosed with infection between day 4 and day 7 after challenge. For RNA extraction, between about 4,500 and 10,000 MAIT cells from each sample were sorted straight into RNAqueous-Micro lysis buffer. Lymphoprep gradient centrifugation was used to isolate peripheral blood mononuclear cells from both the blood samples and the leukocyte cones. Cells were sorted on either a BD FACSAria Fusion or a BD FACSAria III sorter.

The library was produced with 5' RACE. TCRbeta was amplified by two rounds of PCR with Phusion High-Fidelity polymerase, and sample-specific barcodes were added in the primers. TCRbeta libraries were generated by template-switch cDNA synthesis with SMARTScribe reverse transcriptase and a TRBC-specific primer. After barcoding, samples were pooled and then prepared using the NEBNext Ultra DNA Library Prep Kit for Illumina. The libraries were sequenced on an Illumina MiSeq using the MiSeq reagent kit v2, 300 cycles. The authors processed their data as follows. Reads were demultiplexed by barcode with Jemultiplexer and aligned with MiTCR using default parameters. VDJtools removed non-functional sequences, and clonotypes were defined by amino acid sequence, with clonotype frequencies based on assigned sequence reads. In the clonal space homeostasis analysis, clonotypes were binned by frequency as over-represented (0.05-1), large, medium and small. The public reads were run again by TCRdb, first through fastp at Q25 and then through MiXCR, and only productive beta chains were kept. Each entry merges the rows of one CDR3 protein and shows their most common DNA and genes. V and J calls and clone size were set by TCRdb, not the authors. Across this sample there are fewer than 1,500 distinct CDR3 sequences, with 60% to 70% seen only once. Of the sample, around half falls within the top ten clones.

General conclusions and limits of the study: MAIT TRBV usage was oligoclonal with a preference for TRBV20 and TRBV6, and infection appeared not to change this usage. Although the availability of volunteer samples limited sample sizes, the sizes were judged adequate for detecting differences between groups. More expansion or contraction among the top five MAIT clonotypes was shown in diagnosed volunteers than in healthy controls (0.53 versus 0.13), suggesting infection-driven repertoire reshaping. The space taken up by over-represented MAIT clonotypes dropped significantly from baseline to mid-infection (around 0.15 to 0.10), while post-infection showed no significant difference.

The source was MAIT cells from blood, collected at the last sampling point of the challenge study. This TCR was recovered from a person aged 18 to 70 who was deliberately infected with Salmonella Paratyphi A in a paratyphoid fever challenge study. This receptor chain uses TRBV29-1 and TRBJ2-2; 7 central bases correspond to TRBD2. The CDR3 region: CSVKRDGETGELFF. The DNA is as follows: TGCAGCGTCAAGCGGGACGGCGAAACCGGGGAGCTGTTTTTT.